A selection of T cell receptor beta chains follows, all from one sample in a study of T cell responses to AZD1222 COVID-19 vaccine. Data came from immunoSEQ multiplex PCR; TCRdb stores just in-frame clones and leaves some out. The sample lists 150,000 to 200,000 clones, roughly nine tenths occurring once. This sample comprised peripheral blood, obtained on day 0 of AZD1222 vaccination. Receptors originate from an adult in good health. The CDR3 runs from the conserved cysteine through the conserved F or W. D genes are given only for firm matches.

j_call d_call v_call cdr3_nt cdr3_aa
TRBJ2-7 . TRBV18 TGTGCCAGCTCACCGACAGTAAGCTCCTACGAGCAGTACTTC CASSPTVSSYEQYF
TRBJ1-6 . TRBV6-1 TGTGCCAGCAGTGAATTTGAAAGATATAATTCACCCCTCCACTTT CASSEFERYNSPLHF
TRBJ1-2 TRBD1 TRBV4-3 TGCGCCAGCAGCGCGAGACAGGGAGAGTTTACTGGTGGCTACACCTTC CASSARQGEFTGGYTF
TRBJ1-5 . TRBV7-2 TGTGCCAGCAGCTTAGGCCAGGGTAATCAGCCCCAGCATTTT CASSLGQGNQPQHF
TRBJ1-2 TRBD1 TRBV29-1 TGCAGCGCCGCGACAGGGGGTATAGTCTATGGCTACACCTTC CSAATGGIVYGYTF
TRBJ2-2 TRBD1 TRBV19 TGTGCCAGTAAGGACAGGGGGGAGACCGGGGAGCTGTTTTTT CASKDRGETGELFF
TRBJ1-5 TRBD1 TRBV19 TGTGCCAGTAGTACCCTCGGACAGGGAGGTCAGCCCCAGCATTTT CASSTLGQGGQPQHF
TRBJ2-3 . TRBV7-2 TGTGCCAGCAGCTTAGGAGTCTCTAGCACAGATACGCAGTATTTT CASSLGVSSTDTQYF
TRBJ1-1 . TRBV7-7 TGTGCCAGCAGCTTAGTATCTATGTTCAAGGACACTGAAGCTTTCTTT CASSLVSMFKDTEAFF
TRBJ1-1 . TRBV5-6 TGTGCCAGCAGCCCCCGGACAAAAAGCACTGAAGCTTTCTTT CASSPRTKSTEAFF
TRBJ2-2 TRBD1 TRBV30 TGTGCCTTGTCAGGGGGCCCGGCCGGGGAGCTGTTTTTT CALSGGPAGELFF
TRBJ1-2 TRBD1 TRBV27 TGTGCCAGCAGTCCGGGACAGGGAATCTATGGCTACACCTTC CASSPGQGIYGYTF
TRBJ1-1 . TRBV20-1 TGCAGGGATTCGTACACTGAAGCTTTCTTT CRDSYTEAFF
TRBJ1-2 . TRBV20-1 TGCAGTGCTAGTCGGGGCTACACCTTC CSASRGYTF
TRBJ2-4 . TRBV29-1 TGCAGCGCGCAGGGAAGGGGAAACATTCAGTACTTC CSAQGRGNIQYF
TRBJ2-1 . TRBV6-5 TGTGCCAGCACGGAGGGCCGACACGGTGAGCAGTTCTTC CASTEGRHGEQFF
TRBJ1-1 . TRBV10-2 TGCGCCAGCCGTGTCGGGCATGAAGCTTTCTTT CASRVGHEAFF